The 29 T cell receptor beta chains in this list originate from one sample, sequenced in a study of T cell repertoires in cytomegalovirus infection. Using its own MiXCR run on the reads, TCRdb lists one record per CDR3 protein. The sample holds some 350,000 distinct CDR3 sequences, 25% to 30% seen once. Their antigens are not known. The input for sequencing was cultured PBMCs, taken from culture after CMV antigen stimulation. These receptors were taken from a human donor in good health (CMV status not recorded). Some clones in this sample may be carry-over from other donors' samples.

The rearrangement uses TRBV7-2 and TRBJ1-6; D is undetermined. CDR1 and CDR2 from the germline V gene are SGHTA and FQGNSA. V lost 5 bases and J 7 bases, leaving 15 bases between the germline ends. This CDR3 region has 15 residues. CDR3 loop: CASSIRTAENSPLHF. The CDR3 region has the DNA TGTGCCAGCAGCATTCGGACGGCGGAAAATTCACCCCTCCACTTT.

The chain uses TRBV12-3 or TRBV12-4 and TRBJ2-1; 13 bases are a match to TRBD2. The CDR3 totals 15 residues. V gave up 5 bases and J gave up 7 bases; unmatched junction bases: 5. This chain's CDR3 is CASSPGTSGTNEQFF. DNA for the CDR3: TGTGCCAGCAGTCCCGGGACTAGCGGGACAAATGAGCAGTTCTTC.

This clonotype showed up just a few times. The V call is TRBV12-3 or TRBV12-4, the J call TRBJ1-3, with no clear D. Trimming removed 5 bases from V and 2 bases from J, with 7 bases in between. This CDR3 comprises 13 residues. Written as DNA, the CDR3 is TGTGCCAGCAGTATCGGGACTGGAAACACCATATATTTT. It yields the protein CASSIGTGNTIYF.

In DNA, the CDR3 is TGCGCCAGCAGCATAACAGGGGGCGTTGAGCCCCAGCATTTT. It encodes CASSITGGVEPQHF. The chain has TRBV5-1 and TRBJ1-5, with 9 bases lining up with TRBD1. The ends lost 4 bases at V and 8 bases at J; junction bases unmatched: 7. Germline CDR1 and CDR2: SGHRS and YFSETQ. The CDR3 sequence is 14 residues long.

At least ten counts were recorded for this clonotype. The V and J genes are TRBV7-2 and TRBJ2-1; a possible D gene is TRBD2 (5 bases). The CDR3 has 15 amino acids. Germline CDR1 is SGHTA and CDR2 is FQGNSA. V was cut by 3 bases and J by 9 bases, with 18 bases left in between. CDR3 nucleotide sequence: TGTGCCAGCAGCTTGAATCCCGCGGCTGGGAGTGAGCAGTTCTTC. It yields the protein CASSLNPAAGSEQFF.

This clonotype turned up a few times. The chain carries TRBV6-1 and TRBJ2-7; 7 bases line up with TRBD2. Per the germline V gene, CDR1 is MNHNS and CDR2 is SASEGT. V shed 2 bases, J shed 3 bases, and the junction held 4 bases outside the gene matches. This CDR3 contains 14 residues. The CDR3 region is CASSEIGRRYEQYF. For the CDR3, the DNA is TGTGCCAGCAGTGAAATCGGGAGGCGCTACGAGCAGTACTTC.

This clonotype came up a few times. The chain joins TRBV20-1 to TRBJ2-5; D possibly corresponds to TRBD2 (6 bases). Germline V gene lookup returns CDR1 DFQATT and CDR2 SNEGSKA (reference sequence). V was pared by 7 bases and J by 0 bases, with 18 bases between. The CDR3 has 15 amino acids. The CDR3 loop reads CSGHGTSGDQETQYF. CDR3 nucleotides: TGCAGTGGGCATGGAACTTCGGGGGACCAAGAGACCCAGTACTTC.

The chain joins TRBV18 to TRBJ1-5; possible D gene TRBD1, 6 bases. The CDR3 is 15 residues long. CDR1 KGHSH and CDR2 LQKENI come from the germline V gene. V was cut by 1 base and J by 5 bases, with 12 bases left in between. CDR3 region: CASSPRGGADQPQHF. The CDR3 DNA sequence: TGTGCCAGCTCACCACGGGGGGGGGCCGATCAGCCCCAGCATTTT.

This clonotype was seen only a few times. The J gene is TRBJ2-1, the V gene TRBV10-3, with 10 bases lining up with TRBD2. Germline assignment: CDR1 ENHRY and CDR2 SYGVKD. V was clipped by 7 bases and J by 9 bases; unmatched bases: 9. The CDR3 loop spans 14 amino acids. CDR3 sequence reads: CAITPSGRAFEQFF. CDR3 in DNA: TGTGCCATCACCCCCAGCGGGAGGGCCTTTGAGCAGTTCTTC.

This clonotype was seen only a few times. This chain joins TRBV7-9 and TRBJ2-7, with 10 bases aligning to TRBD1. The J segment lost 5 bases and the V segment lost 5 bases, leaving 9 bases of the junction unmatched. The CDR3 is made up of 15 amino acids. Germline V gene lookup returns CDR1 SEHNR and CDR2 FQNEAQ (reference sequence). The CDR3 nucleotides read TGTGCCAGCAGCACCGGGACAGGGGTGAAGAACGAGCAGTACTTC. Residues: CASSTGTGVKNEQYF.

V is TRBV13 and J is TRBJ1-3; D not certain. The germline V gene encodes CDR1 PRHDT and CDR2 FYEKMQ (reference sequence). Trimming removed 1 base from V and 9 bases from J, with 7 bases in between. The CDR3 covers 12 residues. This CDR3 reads CASSLDPATIYF. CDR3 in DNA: TGTGCCAGCAGCTTAGATCCGGCCACCATATATTTT.

CDR3 residues: CASSRDRVNQPQHF. The CDR3 DNA reads TGTGCCAGCAGCCGGGACAGGGTCAATCAGCCCCAGCATTTT. V usage is TRBV2 and J usage is TRBJ1-5, with 9 bases that match TRBD1. This CDR3 spans 14 amino acids. CDR1 and CDR2 (germline): SNHLY, FYNNEI. The junction had 3 bases not matched to a gene; V was cut back by 6 bases and J by 3 bases.

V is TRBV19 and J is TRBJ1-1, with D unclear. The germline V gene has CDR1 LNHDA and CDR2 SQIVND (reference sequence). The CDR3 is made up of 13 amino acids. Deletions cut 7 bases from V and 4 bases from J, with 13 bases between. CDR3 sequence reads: CASMGGWGTEAFF. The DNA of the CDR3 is TGTGCCAGTATGGGTGGTTGGGGCACTGAAGCTTTCTTT. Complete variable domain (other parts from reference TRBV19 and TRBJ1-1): DGGITQSPKYLFRKEGQNVTLSCEQNLNHDAMYWYRQDPGQGLRLIYYSQIVNDFQKGDIAEGYSVSREKKESFPLTVTSAQKNPTAFYLCASMGGWGTEAFFGQGTRLTVV.

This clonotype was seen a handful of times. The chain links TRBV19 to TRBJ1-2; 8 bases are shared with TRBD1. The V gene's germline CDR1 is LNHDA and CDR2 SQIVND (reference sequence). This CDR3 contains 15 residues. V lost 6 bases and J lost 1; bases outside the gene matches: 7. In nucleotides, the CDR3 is TGTGCCAGTAGCCCCGACAGGGGTGTTAACTATGGCTACACCTTC. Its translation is CASSPDRGVNYGYTF.

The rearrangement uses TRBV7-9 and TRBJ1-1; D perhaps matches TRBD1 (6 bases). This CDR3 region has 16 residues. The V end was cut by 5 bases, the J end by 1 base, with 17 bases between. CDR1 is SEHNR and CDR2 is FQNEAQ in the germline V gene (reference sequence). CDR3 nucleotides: TGTGCCAGCAGCCGCCCAGGTCAGGGGAGGAACACTGAAGCTTTCTTT. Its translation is CASSRPGQGRNTEAFF.

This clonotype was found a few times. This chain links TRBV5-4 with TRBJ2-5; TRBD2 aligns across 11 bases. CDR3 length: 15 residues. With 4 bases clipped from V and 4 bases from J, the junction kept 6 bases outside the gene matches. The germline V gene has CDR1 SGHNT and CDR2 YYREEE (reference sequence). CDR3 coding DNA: TGTGCCAGCAGCCGAAGGACTAGCGGGCGAGAGACCCAGTACTTC. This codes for CASSRRTSGRETQYF.

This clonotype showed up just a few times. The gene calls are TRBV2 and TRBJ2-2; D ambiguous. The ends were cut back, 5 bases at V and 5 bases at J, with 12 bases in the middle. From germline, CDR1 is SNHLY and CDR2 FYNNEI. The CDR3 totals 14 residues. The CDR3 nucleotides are TGTGCCAGCAGTACGACCAAGCCGACCGGGGAGCTGTTTTTT. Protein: CASSTTKPTGELFF.

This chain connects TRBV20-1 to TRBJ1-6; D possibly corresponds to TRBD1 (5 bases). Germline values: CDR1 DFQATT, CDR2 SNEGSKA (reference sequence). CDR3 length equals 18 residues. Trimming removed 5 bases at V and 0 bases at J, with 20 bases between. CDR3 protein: CSAAIRGLMSSYNSPLHF. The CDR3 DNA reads TGCAGTGCTGCGATCCGGGGACTGATGAGCTCCTATAATTCACCCCTCCACTTT.

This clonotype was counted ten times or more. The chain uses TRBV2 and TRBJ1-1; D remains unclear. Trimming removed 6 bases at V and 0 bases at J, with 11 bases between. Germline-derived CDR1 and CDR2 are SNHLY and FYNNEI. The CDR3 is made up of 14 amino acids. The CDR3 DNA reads TGTGCCAGCAGCATCGGAACCATGAACACTGAAGCTTTCTTT. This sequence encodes CASSIGTMNTEAFF.

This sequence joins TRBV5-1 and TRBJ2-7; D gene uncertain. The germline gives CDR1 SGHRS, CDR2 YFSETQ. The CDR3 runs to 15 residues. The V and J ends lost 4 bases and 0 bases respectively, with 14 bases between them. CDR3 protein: CASSTDGLDSYEQYF. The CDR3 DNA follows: TGCGCCAGCAGCACGGACGGCTTGGACTCCTACGAGCAGTACTTC.

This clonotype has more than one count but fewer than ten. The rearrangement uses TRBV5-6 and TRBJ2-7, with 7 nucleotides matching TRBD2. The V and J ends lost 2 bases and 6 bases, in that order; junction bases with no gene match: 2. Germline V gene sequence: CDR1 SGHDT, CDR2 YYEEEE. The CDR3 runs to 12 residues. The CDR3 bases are TGTGCCAGCAGCTTCGGGAGGAGCGAGCAGTACTTC. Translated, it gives CASSFGRSEQYF. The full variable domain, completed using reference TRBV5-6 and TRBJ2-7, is DAGVTQSPTHLIKTRGQQVTLRCSPKSGHDTVSWYQQALGQGPQFIFQYYEEEERQRGNFPDRFSGHQFPNYSSELNVNALLLGDSALYLCASSFGRSEQYFGPGTRLTVT.

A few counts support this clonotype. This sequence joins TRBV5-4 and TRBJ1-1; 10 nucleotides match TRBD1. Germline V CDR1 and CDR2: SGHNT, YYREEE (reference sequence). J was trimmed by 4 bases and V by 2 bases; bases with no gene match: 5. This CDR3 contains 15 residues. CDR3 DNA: TGTGCCAGCAGCTTTAGACAGGGGGCAGGCACTGAAGCTTTCTTT. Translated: CASSFRQGAGTEAFF.

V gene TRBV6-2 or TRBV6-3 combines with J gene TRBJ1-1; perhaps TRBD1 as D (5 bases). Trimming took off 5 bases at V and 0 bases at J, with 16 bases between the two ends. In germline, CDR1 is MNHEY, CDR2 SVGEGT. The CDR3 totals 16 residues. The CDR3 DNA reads TGTGCCAGCAGTCAATGGGGGTCCCGCATGAACACTGAAGCTTTCTTT. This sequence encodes CASSQWGSRMNTEAFF.

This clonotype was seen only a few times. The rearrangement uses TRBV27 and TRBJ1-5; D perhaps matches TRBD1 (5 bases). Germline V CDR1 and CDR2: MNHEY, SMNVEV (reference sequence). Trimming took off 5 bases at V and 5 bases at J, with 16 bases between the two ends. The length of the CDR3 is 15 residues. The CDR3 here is CASSPGMGSDQPQHF. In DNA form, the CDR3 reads TGTGCCAGCAGTCCAGGGATGGGAAGCGATCAGCCCCAGCATTTT.

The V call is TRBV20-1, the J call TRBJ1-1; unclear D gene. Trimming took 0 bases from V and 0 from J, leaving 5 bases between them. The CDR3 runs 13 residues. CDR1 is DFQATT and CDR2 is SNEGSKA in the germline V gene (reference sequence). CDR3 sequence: CSARDRVNTEAFF. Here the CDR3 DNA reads TGCAGTGCTAGAGACAGAGTGAACACTGAAGCTTTCTTT.

DNA of the CDR3: TGTGCCAGCAGTCCTTCCCAGGGAACTAATGAAAAACTGTTTTTT. This sequence encodes CASSPSQGTNEKLFF. The chain is built from TRBV12-3 or TRBV12-4 and TRBJ1-4, with TRBD1 as a possible D gene (5 bases). V was pared by 5 bases and J by 1 base, with 11 bases between. This CDR3 is built from 15 residues.

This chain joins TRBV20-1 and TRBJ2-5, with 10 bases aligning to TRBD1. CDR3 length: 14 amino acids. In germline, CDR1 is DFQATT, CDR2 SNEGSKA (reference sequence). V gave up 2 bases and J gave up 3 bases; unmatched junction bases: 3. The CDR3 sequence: CSARSGQGEETQYF. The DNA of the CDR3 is TGCAGTGCTAGATCCGGACAGGGGGAAGAGACCCAGTACTTC.

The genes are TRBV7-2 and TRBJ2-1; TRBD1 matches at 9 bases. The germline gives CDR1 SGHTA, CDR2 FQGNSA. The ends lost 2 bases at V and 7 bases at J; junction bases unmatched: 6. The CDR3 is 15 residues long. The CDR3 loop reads CASSLMGQGKNEQFF. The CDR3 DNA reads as TGTGCCAGCAGCTTAATGGGACAGGGTAAGAATGAGCAGTTCTTC.

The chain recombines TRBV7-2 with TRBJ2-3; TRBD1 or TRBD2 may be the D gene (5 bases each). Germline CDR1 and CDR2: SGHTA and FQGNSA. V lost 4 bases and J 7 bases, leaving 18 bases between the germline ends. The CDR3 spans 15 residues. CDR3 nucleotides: TGTGCCAGCAGCTCGGACTGGTTGGGGACGAATACGCAGTATTTT. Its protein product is CASSSDWLGTNTQYF.